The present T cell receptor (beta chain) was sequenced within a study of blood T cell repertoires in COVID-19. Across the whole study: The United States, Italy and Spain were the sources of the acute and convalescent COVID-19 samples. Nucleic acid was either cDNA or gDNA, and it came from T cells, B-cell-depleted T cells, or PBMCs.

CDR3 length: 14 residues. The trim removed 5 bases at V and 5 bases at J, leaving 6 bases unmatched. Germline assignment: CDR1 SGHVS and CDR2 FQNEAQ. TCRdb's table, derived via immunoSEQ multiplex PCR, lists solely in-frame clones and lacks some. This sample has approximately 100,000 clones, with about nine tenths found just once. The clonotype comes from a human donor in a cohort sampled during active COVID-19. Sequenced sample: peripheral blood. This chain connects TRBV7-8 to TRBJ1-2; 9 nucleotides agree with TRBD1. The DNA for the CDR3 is TGTGCCAGCAGCCGCCGGGACAGGGCTTATGGCTACACCTTC. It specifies CASSRRDRAYGYTF. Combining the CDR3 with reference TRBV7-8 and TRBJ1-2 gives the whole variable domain GAGVSQSPRYKVAKRGQDVALRCDPISGHVSLFWYQQALGQGPEFLTYFQNEAQLDKSGLPSDRFFAERPEGSVSTLKIQRTQQEDSAVYLCASSRRDRAYGYTFGSGTRLTVV.